The TCR beta chain described here comes from a study of blood T cell repertoires in COVID-19. The wider study: COVID-19 samples, acute and convalescent, were from the United States, Italy and Spain. Nucleic acid was either cDNA or gDNA, and it came from T cells, B-cell-depleted T cells, or PBMCs.

From germline, CDR1 is SGHVS and CDR2 FNYEAQ. J lost 6 bases, V lost 5 bases, and 6 bases had no gene match. This CDR3 has 14 amino acids. Enrolled through a virtual design, the participants were between 18 and 89 years of age and came from some 26 US areas. Per the study methods: Amplified reference gene primers provided the basis for estimating nucleated cell counts. The assay was immunoSEQ multiplex PCR, and TCRdb's table has in-frame clones only and misses some. The DNA was the basis for D and trimming; V, J and clone size are from that table. The sample comprises approximately 210,000 clones, around 81% of which are singletons, and about 9.8% rests with the top ten.

The origin of this receptor is a woman between 50 and 59 years old with acute COVID-19. The genes are TRBV7-6 and TRBJ2-2; the match to TRBD1 covers 7 bases. Sequenced material: PBMCs or T cells enriched from blood (not recorded which). CDR3 residues: CASSRNDRAGELFF. In DNA, the CDR3 is TGTGCCAGCAGCCGGAACGACAGGGCCGGGGAGCTGTTTTTT. Combining the CDR3 with reference TRBV7-6 and TRBJ2-2 gives the whole variable domain GAGVSQSPRYKVTKRGQDVALRCDPISGHVSLYWYRQALGQGPEFLTYFNYEAQQDKSGLPNDRFSAERPEGSISTLTIQRTEQRDSAMYRCASSRNDRAGELFFGEGSRLTVL.